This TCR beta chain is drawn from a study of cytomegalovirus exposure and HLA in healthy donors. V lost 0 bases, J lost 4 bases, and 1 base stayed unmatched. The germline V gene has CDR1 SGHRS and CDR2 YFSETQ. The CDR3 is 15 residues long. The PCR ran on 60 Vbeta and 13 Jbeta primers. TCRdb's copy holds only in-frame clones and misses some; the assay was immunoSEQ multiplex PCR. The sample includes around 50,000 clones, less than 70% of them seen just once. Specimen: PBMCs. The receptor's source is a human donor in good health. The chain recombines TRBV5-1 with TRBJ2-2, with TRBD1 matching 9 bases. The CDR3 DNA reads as TGCGCCAGCAGCTTGGGGGACAGGGCCACCGGGGAGCTGTTTTTT. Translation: CASSLGDRATGELFF.